These 17 T cell receptor beta chains originate from one sample sequenced in a study of Graves' ophthalmopathy and Graves' hyperthyroidism (dated by TCRdb to between 2018 and 2020). Reads for this sample came from an Illumina HiSeq 2000. For repertoire sequencing, TCR beta CDR3 regions were amplified from RNA transcripts. The first round was an RT-PCR using HTBI primers with the Qiagen OneStep RT-PCR kit, and this first round was followed by a second-round multiplex PCR, then size selection and purification. The public reads were reanalyzed by TCRdb: fastp trimming at Q25, MiXCR alignment, in-frame beta chains only. Every CDR3 protein is listed once, alongside the most common genes and DNA of its rows. This sample gives approximately 41,000 distinct CDR3 sequences in total; under 65% of them show up just once. The top ten clonotypes cover roughly 18% of the sample. The sequenced sample consisted of peripheral blood. These TCRs come from an adult man with Graves' ophthalmopathy.

This clonotype showed up many times. The rearrangement uses TRBV12-3 or TRBV12-4 and TRBJ1-2, with TRBD1 matching over 7 bases. The junction had 3 bases not matched to a gene; V was cut back by 5 bases and J by 0 bases. CDR3 length: 14 amino acids. The CDR3 DNA is TGTGCCAGCAGTGACAGGGAAACTAACTATGGCTACACCTTC. Residues: CASSDRETNYGYTF.

The chain is built from TRBV20-1 and TRBJ1-5; 7 bases line up with TRBD1. Germline CDR1 is DFQATT and CDR2 is SNEGSKA (reference sequence). V dropped 1 base and J dropped 6; count of bases not matched to a gene: 12. This CDR3 has 16 amino acids. The CDR3 loop reads CSARALLTGSSQPQHF. CDR3 DNA sequence: TGCAGTGCTAGAGCCCTTCTGACAGGGTCCTCTCAGCCCCAGCATTTT.

This chain uses TRBV19 with TRBJ1-1; D perhaps matches TRBD1 (6 bases). CDR1 and CDR2 from the germline V gene are LNHDA and SQIVND (reference sequence). The V end was cut by 7 bases, the J end by 6 bases, with 18 bases between. The CDR3 consists of 14 residues. In DNA form, the CDR3 reads TGTGCCAGTACCCCCCCAGAGCGGGGGCCTGAAGCTTTCTTT. This encodes CASTPPERGPEAFF.

This clonotype was observed at least ten times. V usage is TRBV11-2 and J usage is TRBJ2-5; 9 nucleotides agree with TRBD2. Losses at the gene ends were 0 bases for V and 2 bases for J; bases not matched to a gene: 10. CDR3 size: 18 residues. Looked up from germline, CDR1 is SGHAT and CDR2 is FQNNGV. CDR3 protein: CASSLDRGGGIQQETQYF. The CDR3 nucleotides are TGTGCCAGCAGCTTAGATCGCGGGGGGGGGATACAACAAGAGACCCAGTACTTC.

In its sample, this clonotype was seen many times. V and J are TRBV6-1 and TRBJ1-5; possible D gene TRBD1, 5 bases. Germline assignment: CDR1 MNHNS and CDR2 SASEGT. This CDR3 comprises 14 residues. With 10 bases removed from V and 8 bases from J, the gap between germline ends came to 21 bases. The CDR3 region has the DNA TGTGCCACTAGCCGGTCGGGACTCGGGGAGCCCCAGCATTTT. Amino acids: CATSRSGLGEPQHF.

J is TRBJ2-7 and V is TRBV10-1; TRBD2 aligns across 11 bases. V dropped 5 bases and J dropped 3; count of bases not matched to a gene: 6. This CDR3 is built from 15 residues. The germline CDR1 and CDR2 sequences are WNHNN and SYGVQD (reference sequence). CDR3 coding DNA: TGCGCCAGCAGTCAACTAGCGGGGGAGAGCTACGAGCAGTACTTC. Encoded protein: CASSQLAGESYEQYF.

By share, this clonotype counts as medium-sized. The chain joins TRBV7-6 to TRBJ2-1; 10 bases agree with TRBD2. V lost 5 bases and J lost 9; bases outside the gene matches: 7. Germline-derived CDR1 and CDR2 are SGHVS and FNYEAQ. The CDR3 loop spans 14 amino acids. CDR3 DNA sequence: TGTGCCAGCAGCCCTACTAGCGGGATAGGTGAGCAGTTCTTC. It is translated as CASSPTSGIGEQFF.

This clonotype occurred many times. The chain combines TRBV6-1 with TRBJ2-5; D is ambiguous. Germline loops: CDR1 MNHNS, CDR2 SASEGT. V lost 1 base, J lost 13 bases, and 10 bases lay in between. The CDR3 is 11 residues long. DNA for the CDR3: TGTGCCAGCAGTGAAGTAAGGATCCGGTACTTC. The encoded protein is CASSEVRIRYF.

This clonotype appeared many times. The chain joins TRBV5-8 to TRBJ1-1; the D gene is possibly TRBD1 (6 bases). Trimming shortened V by 2 bases and J by 10 bases, and 27 bases separated the two germline ends. This CDR3 has 17 amino acids. Germline V gene sequence: CDR1 SGHTS, CDR2 YDEGEE. The CDR3 DNA sequence: TGTGCCAGCAGCTTAATGGCGGGGGCAGCTATAATCCGTGGAGCTTTCTTT. This gives the protein CASSLMAGAAIIRGAFF.

This clonotype was detected many times. The rearrangement uses TRBV6-6 and TRBJ1-6; D is perhaps TRBD1 (6 bases). From germline, CDR1 is MNHNY and CDR2 SVGAGI (reference sequence). V was trimmed by 7 bases and J by 7 bases, leaving 17 bases between them. The CDR3 loop spans 15 amino acids. CDR3: CASIPQGGQNSPLHF. The CDR3, as DNA: TGTGCCAGCATCCCACAGGGCGGACAGAATTCACCCCTCCACTTT.

The gene calls are TRBV10-3 and TRBJ2-7, with 8 bases identical to TRBD1. CDR1 ENHRY and CDR2 SYGVKD come from the germline V gene. The CDR3 has 15 residues. V was clipped by 4 bases and J by 3 bases; unmatched bases: 8. CDR3 sequence (DNA): TGTGCCATCAGTGGGAAGACAGGGGCCCACTACGAGCAGTACGTC. Translating it yields CAISGKTGAHYEQYV.

This chain joins TRBV10-3 and TRBJ2-3; 7 nucleotides match TRBD1. V dropped 6 bases and J dropped 2; count of bases not matched to a gene: 11. The CDR3 is 16 amino acids. Germline loops: CDR1 ENHRY, CDR2 SYGVKD. The CDR3, as DNA: TGTGCCATCAGAGGAGGACAGGAACCTCCCACAGATACGCAGTATTTT. Translation gives CAIRGGQEPPTDTQYF.

This clonotype was seen ten or more times. The chain uses TRBV7-8 and TRBJ2-5, with D hard to call. CDR1 is SGHVS, CDR2 FQNEAQ, per germline. Trimming left V 5 bases short and J 5 bases short, with 18 bases between. The CDR3 has 15 amino acids. In nucleotides, the CDR3 is TGTGCCAGCAGCCCGTCCAACAGACTCAGGGAGACCCAGTACTTC. Translated: CASSPSNRLRETQYF.

This clonotype was picked up many times. A read error may be the cause here, since a much bigger clone is one base away. This chain connects TRBV6-1 to TRBJ1-5; 10 nucleotides line up with TRBD1. The CDR3 loop spans 15 amino acids. Losses at the gene ends were 2 bases for V and 7 bases for J; bases not matched to a gene: 5. The V gene's germline CDR1 is MNHNS and CDR2 SASEGT. The CDR3 protein is CASSESGQGVQPQHF. In nucleotides, the CDR3 is TGTGCCAGCAGTGAATCCGGACAGGGGGTACAGCCCCAGCATTTT.

In its sample, this clonotype was seen a few times. DNA of the CDR3: TGTGCCAGCAGCTTAAGCGGGAGCTACGAGCAGTACTTC. It translates to CASSLSGSYEQYF. This chain uses TRBV7-9 with TRBJ2-7; TRBD2 aligns across 8 bases. Germline loops: CDR1 SEHNR, CDR2 FQNEAQ (reference sequence). This CDR3 comprises 13 residues. V lost 2 bases, J lost 3 bases, and 0 bases stayed unmatched.

The chain employs TRBV10-1 and TRBJ1-3; 11 bases agree with TRBD1. The ends lost 6 bases at V and 7 bases at J; junction bases unmatched: 2. Germline-derived CDR1 and CDR2 are WNHNN and SYGVQD (reference sequence). This CDR3 contains 13 residues. The CDR3 here is CASSRDRGNTIYF. The CDR3 nucleotides are TGCGCCAGCAGCCGGGACAGGGGGAACACCATATATTTT.

V gene TRBV15 combines with J gene TRBJ1-1; a possible D gene is TRBD1 (5 bases). Trimming removed 1 base from V and 3 bases from J, with 9 bases in between. Per germline, CDR1 LNHNV and CDR2 YYDKDF (reference sequence). This CDR3 is built from 14 residues. In DNA form, the CDR3 reads TGTGCCACCAGCAGAGGGGGGACGTACACTGAAGCTTTCTTT. Translated, it gives CATSRGGTYTEAFF.